Below are 16 T cell receptor beta chains sequenced from a single sample in a study of cytomegalovirus exposure and HLA in healthy donors. The primer mix had 60 Vbeta and 13 Jbeta primers. TCRdb's table, derived via immunoSEQ multiplex PCR, lists solely in-frame clones and lacks some. The data contain about 130,000 clones, roughly three quarters of them singletons. Sequences were obtained from PBMCs. The receptors were sampled from a woman aged 40 to 50 in good health and CMV-seronegative.

V gene TRBV6-1 combines with J gene TRBJ2-1; D call uncertain. The CDR3 spans 15 residues. V was pared by 2 bases and J by 5 bases, with 13 bases between. The V gene's germline CDR1 is MNHNS and CDR2 SASEGT. The CDR3 loop is CASSERVVPDNEQFF. CDR3 sequence (DNA): TGTGCCAGCAGTGAACGGGTAGTCCCCGACAATGAGCAGTTCTTC.

This clone was observed once. V gene TRBV5-1 combines with J gene TRBJ1-1; D ambiguous. The CDR3 contains 14 residues. Between the trimmed V and J ends, which lost 1 base and 1 base, there was a span of 8 bases. From germline, CDR1 is SGHRS and CDR2 YFSETQ. CDR3 region: CASSLLGANTEAFF. The CDR3 DNA sequence: TGCGCCAGCAGCTTGTTGGGCGCGAACACTGAAGCTTTCTTT.

The chain recombines TRBV28 with TRBJ2-5, with D maybe TRBD2 (6 bases). V was trimmed by 3 bases and J by 1 base, leaving 12 bases between them. The CDR3 is 15 amino acids. Germline CDR1 MDHEN, CDR2 SYDVKM. This CDR3 is CASSFMAGPQETQYF. The DNA for the CDR3 is TGTGCCAGCAGTTTTATGGCGGGACCCCAAGAGACCCAGTACTTC. The full variable domain, completed using reference TRBV28 and TRBJ2-5, is DVKVTQSSRYLVKRTGEKVFLECVQDMDHENMFWYRQDPGLGLRLIYFSYDVKMKEKGDIPEGYSVSREKKERFSLILESASTNQTSMYLCASSFMAGPQETQYFGPGTRLLVL.

The chain uses TRBV30 and TRBJ1-5; D is undetermined. Trimming removed 2 bases from V and 3 bases from J, with 8 bases in between. Per germline, CDR1 GTSNPN and CDR2 SVGIG (reference sequence). There are 13 residues in the CDR3. As DNA, the CDR3 is TGTGCCTGGAGTCCAGAATCCAATCAGCCCCAGCATTTT. This codes for CAWSPESNQPQHF.

This clone showed up just a few times. The V call is TRBV29-1, the J call TRBJ1-1, with 12 positions matching TRBD1. This CDR3 is 13 amino acids long. V lost 0 bases to trimming and J lost 9 bases; unmatched junction nucleotides: 2. Per the germline V gene, CDR1 is SQVTM and CDR2 is ANQGSEA. In DNA, the CDR3 is TGCAGCGTTGAAGATTGGGACAGGGGGCAAGCTTTCTTT. Translated, it gives CSVEDWDRGQAFF. Full variable domain (rest looked up from reference TRBV29-1 and TRBJ1-1): SAVISQKPSRDICQRGTSLTIQCQVDSQVTMMFWYRQQPGQSLTLIATANQGSEATYESGFVIDKFPISRPNLTFSTLTVSNMSPEDSSIYLCSVEDWDRGQAFFGQGTRLTVV.

The chain has TRBV9 and TRBJ2-2; 8 bases are shared with TRBD1. CDR3 size: 14 residues. The germline V gene has CDR1 SGDLS and CDR2 YYNGEE. Trimming took 4 bases from V and 7 from J; bases not matched to a gene: 6. CDR3 sequence: CASSTPGGFGELFF. In DNA form, the CDR3 reads TGTGCCAGCAGCACCCCAGGGGGCTTCGGGGAGCTGTTTTTT.

The sample holds a few counts of this clone. This chain joins TRBV11-2 and TRBJ2-7; D not certain. V was clipped by 4 bases and J by 2 bases, with 9 bases between them. Germline V CDR1 and CDR2: SGHAT, FQNNGV. This CDR3 is built from 13 residues. In nucleotides, the CDR3 is TGTGCCAGCAGCTGGGCCATGGCCTACGAGCAGTACTTC. Translated: CASSWAMAYEQYF.

The genes are TRBV2 and TRBJ2-1; a weak D match, TRBD2 (6 bases). The CDR3 covers 13 residues. From germline, CDR1 is SNHLY and CDR2 FYNNEI. The V end was cut by 6 bases, the J end by 7 bases, with 13 bases between. The CDR3 loop is CASRLAEQNEQFF. CDR3 coding DNA: TGTGCCAGCAGATTAGCGGAGCAAAATGAGCAGTTCTTC.

This clone has more than one count but fewer than ten. V usage is TRBV27 and J usage is TRBJ2-1; 8 bases are a match to TRBD1. CDR1 and CDR2 (germline): MNHEY, SMNVEV (reference sequence). V lost 5 bases to trimming and J lost 7 bases; unmatched junction nucleotides: 10. The CDR3 runs to 15 residues. CDR3 coding DNA: TGTGCCAGCAGTCCAGGGGGCCGCAGGAGAAATGAGCAGTTCTTC. Its protein is CASSPGGRRRNEQFF.

The V gene is TRBV28, the J gene TRBJ2-5; 9 nucleotides agree with TRBD2. There are 16 residues in the CDR3. Germline loops: CDR1 MDHEN, CDR2 SYDVKM. J lost 0 bases, V lost 1 base, and 3 bases had no gene match. CDR3 nucleotide sequence: TGTGCCAGCAGTTTATCCATAGCGGGGGACCAAGAGACCCAGTACTTC. It is translated as CASSLSIAGDQETQYF.

This chain links TRBV19 with TRBJ2-2; tentative D call: TRBD1 (6 bases). This CDR3 has 13 residues. Germline V lookup: CDR1 LNHDA, CDR2 SQIVND (reference sequence). V was cut by 3 bases and J by 5 bases, with 7 bases left in between. The CDR3 DNA reads TGTGCCAGTAGTATCCAGGGGACCGGGGAGCTGTTTTTT. Encoded protein: CASSIQGTGELFF.

This clone came up many times. This chain uses TRBV28 with TRBJ1-3; D is unclear. CDR1 is MDHEN, CDR2 SYDVKM, per germline. V was cut by 3 bases and J by 0 bases, with 18 bases left in between. The CDR3 runs 18 residues. This CDR3 reads CASSFSRAGSNSGNTIYF. CDR3 bases: TGTGCCAGCAGTTTTTCTCGGGCGGGATCCAACTCTGGAAACACCATATATTTT. Drawing the rest from reference TRBV28 and TRBJ1-3, the complete variable domain is DVKVTQSSRYLVKRTGEKVFLECVQDMDHENMFWYRQDPGLGLRLIYFSYDVKMKEKGDIPEGYSVSREKKERFSLILESASTNQTSMYLCASSFSRAGSNSGNTIYFGEGSWLTVV.

This chain links TRBV19 with TRBJ2-1, with D tentatively TRBD2 (5 bases). This CDR3 contains 15 residues. The germline V and J ends were trimmed by 5 bases and 0 bases, with 11 bases remaining between them. Germline V gives CDR1 LNHDA, CDR2 SQIVND (reference sequence). The CDR3 reads CASSRGLRSYNEQFF. CDR3 nucleotides: TGTGCCAGTAGTCGCGGACTTCGCTCCTACAATGAGCAGTTCTTC.

The chain uses TRBV6-1 and TRBJ2-5, with 7 bases fitting TRBD1. Germline lookup yields CDR1 MNHNS and CDR2 SASEGT. J gave up 7 bases and V 4 bases, and 12 bases lay outside the gene matches. This CDR3 contains 15 residues. The CDR3 reads CASSVDRILLGTQYF. CDR3 coding DNA: TGTGCCAGCAGTGTGGACAGGATCCTCTTAGGGACCCAGTACTTC.

This clone was recorded only once. The sample contains more than one DNA sequence encoding this CDR3. The CDR3 region has the DNA TGCGCCAGCAGTGAGTCGGGGGGGCAGGAGACCCAGTACTTC. Protein sequence: CASSESGGQETQYF. The chain uses TRBV10-1 and TRBJ2-5; TRBD2 is a possible D gene (7 bases). Trimming stripped 0 bases from V and 5 bases from J, with 10 bases between. This CDR3 spans 14 amino acids. Germline CDR1 reads WNHNN; CDR2 reads SYGVQD (reference sequence).

The chain combines TRBV11-3 with TRBJ1-6; the D gene is possibly TRBD1 (5 bases). V lost 8 bases, J lost 8 bases, and 25 bases lay in between. Looked up from germline, CDR1 is SGHNT and CDR2 is YENEEA. This CDR3 spans 17 amino acids. The CDR3 DNA follows: TGTGCCAGCCCCGTTTCCACGGAAAAATGGGGCCATTCACCCCTCCACTTT. Translation: CASPVSTEKWGHSPLHF.